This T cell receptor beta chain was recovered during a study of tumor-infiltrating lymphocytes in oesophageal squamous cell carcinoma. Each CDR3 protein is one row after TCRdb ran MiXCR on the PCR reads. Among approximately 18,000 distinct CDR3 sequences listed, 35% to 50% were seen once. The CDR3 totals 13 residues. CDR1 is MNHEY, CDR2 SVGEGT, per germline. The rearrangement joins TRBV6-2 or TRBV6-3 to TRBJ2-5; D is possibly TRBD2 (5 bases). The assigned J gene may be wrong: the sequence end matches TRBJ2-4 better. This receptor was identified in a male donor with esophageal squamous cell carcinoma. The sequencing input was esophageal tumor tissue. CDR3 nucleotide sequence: TGTGCCAGTGCTAAGCAAGCGGAAAACATTCAGTACTTC. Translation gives CASAKQAENIQYF.